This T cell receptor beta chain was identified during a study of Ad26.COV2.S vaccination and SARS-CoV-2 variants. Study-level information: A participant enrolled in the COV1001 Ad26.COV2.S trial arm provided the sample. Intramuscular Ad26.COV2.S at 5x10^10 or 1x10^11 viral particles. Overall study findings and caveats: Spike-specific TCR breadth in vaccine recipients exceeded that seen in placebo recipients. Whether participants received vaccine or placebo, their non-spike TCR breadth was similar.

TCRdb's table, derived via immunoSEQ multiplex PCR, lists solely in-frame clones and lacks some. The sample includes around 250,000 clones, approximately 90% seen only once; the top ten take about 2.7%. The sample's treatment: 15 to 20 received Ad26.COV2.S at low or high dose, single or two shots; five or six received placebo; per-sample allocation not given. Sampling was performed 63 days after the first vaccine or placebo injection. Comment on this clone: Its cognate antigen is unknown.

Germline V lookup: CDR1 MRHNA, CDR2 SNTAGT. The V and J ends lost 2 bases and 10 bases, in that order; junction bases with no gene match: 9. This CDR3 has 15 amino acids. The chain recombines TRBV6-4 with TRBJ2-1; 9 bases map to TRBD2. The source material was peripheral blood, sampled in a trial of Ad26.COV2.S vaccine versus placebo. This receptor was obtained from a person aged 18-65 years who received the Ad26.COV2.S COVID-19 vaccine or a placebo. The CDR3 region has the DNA TGTGCCAGCAGTGACGAGGTAGCGGGAGAGCGCGAGCAGTTCTTC. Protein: CASSDEVAGEREQFF.